This T cell receptor beta chain was sequenced for a study of CD8 T cells in ankylosing spondylitis. This CDR3 has 18 amino acids. From germline, CDR1 is MDHEN and CDR2 SYDVKM. Germline trimming cut 6 bases from V and 0 bases from J; bases unmatched to any gene: 13. Scientists made TCR beta libraries using quantitative 5'-RACE with molecular barcodes. MiXCR, run by TCRdb on the 5' RACE reads, gives a single entry per CDR3 protein. The sample consists of about 390,000 distinct CDR3 sequences, 20% to 25% of them appearing once. Findings of the study overall: Earlier literature documents some of the motif variants in reactive arthritis synovial fluid and blood. Blood of patients with ankylosing spondylitis appeared to be characterized by a TCR beta motif of several highly homologous variants.

This clonotype was recorded only once. No antigen is known for it. The rearrangement links TRBV28 to TRBJ1-1, with 10 bases fitting TRBD1. The clonotype originates from a male donor with ankylosing spondylitis. Input material: blood, either unsorted or a sorted T cell fraction (not recorded which). The CDR3 protein is CASRHARGQGRMNTEAFF. The CDR3 bases are TGTGCCAGCAGACATGCTCGGGGACAGGGGCGGATGAACACTGAAGCTTTCTTT.